This TCR beta chain was identified during a study of regulatory T cells in long-lasting Graves disease. Study results and caveats: Persistent patients shared more public clonotypes (about 2,900) than new patients (roughly 1,000). TCR diversity was lower in persistent than newly diagnosed Graves' disease.

Both iRepertoire HTBI primers and Arm-PCR of CDR3 regions were used to build the TCR beta libraries. A single record per CDR3 protein comes from TCRdb applying MiXCR to the multiplex PCR reads. The table records 700,000 or so distinct CDR3 sequences, 25% to 30% of them present only once. Time point defined: persistent/refractory GD, antithyroid drugs over 5 years with positive TRAb. The authors made the TCR library using RNA they extracted from PBMCs. Concerning this clonotype itself: The antigen remains unidentified.

The material sequenced was peripheral blood mononuclear cells (PBMCs), taken when the disease was refractory, from a patient treated with antithyroid drugs. This clonotype was obtained from a female donor with Graves disease.

CDR3 in amino acids: CATTNPGSYEQYF. The DNA of the CDR3 is TGCGCCACTACCAACCCGGGATCCTACGAGCAGTACTTC. This chain links TRBV10-1 with TRBJ2-7, with TRBD2 as a possible D gene (5 bases). Germline V gene data show CDR1 as WNHNN and CDR2 as SYGVQD (reference sequence). This CDR3 has 13 amino acids. The V end was cut by 10 bases, the J end by 1 base, with 14 bases between.